A single sample is the source of the 7 T cell receptor beta chains below, sequenced in a study of blood T cell repertoires in COVID-19. Measured with immunoSEQ multiplex PCR; TCRdb has only the in-frame clones, and not every one. The repertoire holds 75,000 to 100,000 clones, with roughly 80% as singletons. The specimen was peripheral blood. The receptors were sampled from a man aged 55 to 70 with acute or convalescent COVID-19.

The CDR3 region is CANSDRGLYGYTF. The CDR3 DNA sequence: TGTGCCAATTCGGACAGGGGCCTCTATGGCTACACCTTC. The J gene is TRBJ1-2, the V gene TRBV6-5, with 9 bases identical to TRBD1. The V segment lost 10 bases and the J segment 4 bases; nucleotides outside the gene matches: 7. From germline, CDR1 is MNHEY and CDR2 SVGAGI. The CDR3 extends over 13 amino acids.

This clone occurred a few times. The gene calls are TRBV7-8 and TRBJ2-7, with 9 bases matching TRBD1. V dropped 5 bases and J dropped 2; count of bases not matched to a gene: 10. CDR3 size: 16 residues. Per germline, CDR1 SGHVS and CDR2 FQNEAQ. This CDR3 reads CASSGGPGQGTYEQYF. CDR3 DNA sequence: TGTGCCAGCAGCGGGGGGCCGGGACAGGGAACCTACGAGCAGTACTTC.

V is TRBV5-1 and J is TRBJ1-1, with a tentative D call TRBD1 (5 bases). CDR3 length: 14 amino acids. The germline V gene has CDR1 SGHRS and CDR2 YFSETQ. Trimming stripped 4 bases from V and 3 bases from J, with 13 bases between. The chain's CDR3 is CASSGGMGDTEAFF. Here the CDR3 DNA reads TGCGCCAGCAGCGGGGGGATGGGTGACACTGAAGCTTTCTTT.

The chain employs TRBV18 and TRBJ1-3; D not certain. The V end lost 5 bases, the J end lost 0 bases, and 14 bases lay between the germline ends. The CDR3 spans 16 residues. Per germline, CDR1 KGHSH and CDR2 LQKENI. The chain's CDR3 is CASSSSIGSSGNTIYF. For the CDR3, the DNA is TGTGCCAGCTCATCAAGTATCGGGTCCTCTGGAAACACCATATATTTT.

The chain links TRBV28 to TRBJ2-5, with 12 nucleotides matching TRBD1. The CDR3 totals 17 residues. Germline V gene lookup returns CDR1 MDHEN and CDR2 SYDVKM. V shed 3 bases, J shed 5 bases, and the junction held 10 bases outside the gene matches. The CDR3 sequence: CASSFPRGQGAGETQYF. CDR3 DNA: TGTGCCAGCAGTTTCCCCCGGGGACAGGGGGCAGGGGAGACCCAGTACTTC. The variable domain in full, with the rest retrieved from reference TRBV28 and TRBJ2-5, is DVKVTQSSRYLVKRTGEKVFLECVQDMDHENMFWYRQDPGLGLRLIYFSYDVKMKEKGDIPEGYSVSREKKERFSLILESASTNQTSMYLCASSFPRGQGAGETQYFGPGTRLLVL.

This clone was picked up a small number of times. J is TRBJ2-1 and V is TRBV12-3 or TRBV12-4; D unresolved. This CDR3 is built from 12 residues. Trimming took off 7 bases at V and 3 bases at J, with 7 bases between the two ends. The CDR3 protein is CASTSSYNEQFF. DNA of the CDR3: TGTGCCAGCACATCGAGCTACAATGAGCAGTTCTTC.

The chain has TRBV7-2 and TRBJ2-4; D is unresolved. Germline-derived CDR1 and CDR2 are SGHTA and FQGNSA. V shed 1 base and J shed 0 bases, with 10 bases lying between them. There are 16 residues in the CDR3. The CDR3 nucleotides read TGTGCCAGCAGCTTAGTCCAGACACTAGCCAAAAACATTCAGTACTTC. Translated: CASSLVQTLAKNIQYF.